The sequence of this T cell receptor beta chain was determined in a study of T cell responses to AZD1222 COVID-19 vaccine. Study-level results: Only a handful of AZD1222 recipients, more than five in all, had baseline seropositivity. Receipt of two AZD1222 doses was followed by a rise in Spike-specific TCR breadth and depth. Reportedly, nearly half the spike-specific TCRs target unmutated variant regions. Vaccine-associated CD4 TCRs spanned spike, dominant at 160-218 and 743-854.

Here immunoSEQ multiplex PCR was the method, and the copy in TCRdb shows in-frame clones only, minus some. The sample includes 100,000 to 150,000 clones, approximately 91% of them seen just once. On this clone: The antigen is not known.

Germline V CDR1 and CDR2: LGHDT, YNNKEL (reference sequence). The CDR3 has 17 amino acids. V shed 1 base and J shed 0 bases, with 14 bases lying between them. The clonotype originates from an adult who received the AZD1222 COVID-19 vaccine. V is TRBV3-1 (or the pseudogene TRBV3-2) and J is TRBJ2-3; the D gene is possibly TRBD1 (6 bases). The source was peripheral blood, collected 28 days after the second AZD1222 dose. CDR3 nucleotides: TGTGCCAGCAGCCAAGGGTGGACAGCCGCTAGCACAGATACGCAGTATTTT. Protein: CASSQGWTAASTDTQYF.